Shown below are 3 T cell receptor beta chains from a single sample sequenced in a study of CD8 T cells in ankylosing spondylitis (dated by TCRdb to the late 2010s). Library generation was performed with 5' RACE. TCRdb lists the instrument as Illumina HiSeq 2500. The raw public data were reprocessed by TCRdb itself: fastp quality trimming at Q25, MiXCR clonotype calling, in-frame beta chains only. A single entry per CDR3 protein holds the most common genes and DNA from its merged rows. Present in this sample are about 270,000 distinct CDR3 sequences, 32% of which were seen just once. The ten largest clones add up to 4% to 5.5% of the sample. Source material: blood, either unsorted or a sorted T cell fraction (not recorded which). These receptors all stem from a male donor with ankylosing spondylitis or in good health (not recorded which).

This rearrangement joins TRBV5-5 to TRBJ1-1; tentatively, D is TRBD1 (6 bases). The V gene lost 0 bases and the J gene lost 2 bases, with 17 bases spanning the gap. Per germline, CDR1 SGHKS and CDR2 YYEKEE (reference sequence). The CDR3 has 17 amino acids. CDR3 DNA: TGTGCCAGCAGCTTGGAGGGACCCCGGGACATTAACACTGAAGCTTTCTTT. It encodes CASSLEGPRDINTEAFF.

This clonotype came up many times. V and J are TRBV20-1 and TRBJ2-3; 11 positions agree with TRBD2. This CDR3 is 17 amino acids long. Germline CDR1 reads DFQATT; CDR2 reads SNEGSKA (reference sequence). V lost 6 bases, J lost 1 base, and 12 bases stayed unmatched. DNA for the CDR3: TGCAGTGCCCCAGGGTTAGCGGGGGGGCATGGCACAGATACGCAGTATTTT. Protein: CSAPGLAGGHGTDTQYF.

The chain joins TRBV28 to TRBJ1-5, with D possibly matching TRBD1 (5 bases). Germline V lookup: CDR1 MDHEN, CDR2 SYDVKM. V lost 6 bases to trimming and J lost 5 bases, with 20 bases between them. This CDR3 is built from 16 residues. The CDR3 coding sequence is TGTGCCAGCAGCGGGGGGGATCAGGGTTGGGATCAGCCCCAGCATTTT. Protein: CASSGGDQGWDQPQHF.